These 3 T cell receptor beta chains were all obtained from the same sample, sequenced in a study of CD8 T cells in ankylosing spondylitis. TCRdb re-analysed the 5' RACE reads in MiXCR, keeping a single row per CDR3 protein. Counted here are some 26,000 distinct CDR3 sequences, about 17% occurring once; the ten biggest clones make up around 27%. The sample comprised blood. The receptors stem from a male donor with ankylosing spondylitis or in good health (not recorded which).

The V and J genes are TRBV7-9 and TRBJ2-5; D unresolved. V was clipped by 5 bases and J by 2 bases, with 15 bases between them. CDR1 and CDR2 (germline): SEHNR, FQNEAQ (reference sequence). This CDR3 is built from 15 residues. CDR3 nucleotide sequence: TGTGCCAGCAGCGCCCTTGGCTCCTCACAAGAGACCCAGTACTTC. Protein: CASSALGSSQETQYF.

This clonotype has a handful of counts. CDR3 DNA: TGTGCCAGCAGCCCGGGCGGGTTCTACTACGAGCAGTACTTC. Protein product: CASSPGGFYYEQYF. V usage is TRBV13 and J usage is TRBJ2-7; tentative D call: TRBD2 (5 bases). Germline loops: CDR1 PRHDT, CDR2 FYEKMQ (reference sequence). The V gene lost 5 bases and the J gene lost 3 bases, with 14 bases spanning the gap. The CDR3 is 14 amino acids.

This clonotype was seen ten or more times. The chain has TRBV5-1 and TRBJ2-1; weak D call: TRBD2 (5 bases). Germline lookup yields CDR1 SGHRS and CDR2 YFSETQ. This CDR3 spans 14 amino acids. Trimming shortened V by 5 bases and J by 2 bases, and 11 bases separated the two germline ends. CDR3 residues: CASRPSGTYNEQFF. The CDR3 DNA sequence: TGCGCCAGCAGACCGAGCGGAACCTACAATGAGCAGTTCTTC.